The present TCR beta chain was sequenced within a study of neoadjuvant anti-PD-1 for oral cavity cancer. The time point here: after neoadjuvant nivolumab, at surgical resection. Profiled with immunoSEQ multiplex PCR; TCRdb holds only in-frame clones, not every one. The data show approximately 13,000 clones, 60% to 80% seen once. J gave up 3 bases and V 5 bases, and 13 bases lay outside the gene matches. Germline V gives CDR1 SGHAT, CDR2 FQDESV (reference sequence). There are 17 residues in the CDR3. This sequence joins TRBV11-1 and TRBJ2-5; 9 nucleotides match TRBD1. The material sequenced was PBMCs, taken after nivolumab (anti-PD-1) treatment. The receptor's source is a person aged 35 to 85 with oral cavity squamous cell carcinoma. The CDR3 is CASSPQPGQGGKETQYF. The CDR3 region has the DNA TGTGCCAGCAGCCCGCAACCGGGACAGGGAGGGAAAGAGACCCAGTACTTC.